Listed below are T cell receptor beta chains from one sample, sequenced in a study of T cells in localized non-small cell lung cancer. Data came from immunoSEQ multiplex PCR; TCRdb stores just in-frame clones and leaves some out. The sample lists 50,000 to 65,000 clones; roughly 80% were seen once. This specimen consisted of PBMCs, obtained before any cancer treatment. All receptors come from a man aged 40-75 years with stage II lung adenocarcinoma. Each CDR3 is given with its conserved first and last residue. The D gene is left open where the match is weak. Rows give clone size only sometimes, using once, few, many, or a class for an expanded clone.

j_call clone_size d_call v_call cdr3_nt cdr3_aa
TRBJ2-6 - - TRBV5-1 TGCGCCAGCGCTACGAGGTCTGGGGCCAACGTCCTGACTTTC CASATRSGANVLTF
TRBJ2-1 - - TRBV21-1 TGTGCCAGCAGCAGGGGGGTCGATGAGCAGTTCTTC CASSRGVDEQFF
TRBJ1-4 - TRBD1 TRBV15 TGTGCCACCAGCCCCCGGGACAGGGACGGTGAAAAACTGTTTTTT CATSPRDRDGEKLFF
TRBJ1-4 - - TRBV18 TGTGCCAGCTCCCGCCGGGGGACGCGGGACGAAAAACTGTTTTTT CASSRRGTRDEKLFF
TRBJ2-1 - TRBD2 TRBV14 TGTGCCAGCAGTTCTAGCGGGAGGGCTCCGTACAATGAGCAGTTCTTC CASSSSGRAPYNEQFF
TRBJ2-1 - - TRBV7-8 TGTGCCAGCAGCCCTATTAGGGGGAGCTCCTACAATGAGCAGTTCTTC CASSPIRGSSYNEQFF
TRBJ2-5 once - TRBV4-2 TGTGCCAGCAGCCAAGATCTGGGGGGCAGTACCCAGTACTTC CASSQDLGGSTQYF
TRBJ1-2 - TRBD1 TRBV4-1 TGCGCCAGCAGCCAAGACGTTTTGGACAGGGGAAACAGAAACGGCTACACCTTC CASSQDVLDRGNRNGYTF
TRBJ2-7 - TRBD1 TRBV19 TGTGCCAGTAACCCCGGGACAGGGGGCGGCGAGCAGTACTTC CASNPGTGGGEQYF
TRBJ1-1 few - TRBV9 TGTGCCAGCAGCGTTTCCCGACAGACTTTGAACACTGAAGCTTTCTTT CASSVSRQTLNTEAFF
TRBJ2-3 - - TRBV5-1 TGCGCCAGCAGCTTGGATGGCAGATCCACAGATACGCAGTATTTT CASSLDGRSTDTQYF
TRBJ1-6 - TRBD1 TRBV25-1 TGTGCCAGCAGTGCCCGACAGGGTCGGAGATCACCCCTCCACTTT CASSARQGRRSPLHF
TRBJ2-3 - - TRBV7-9 TGTGCCAGCACCCCGGGGTTCTCCACAGATACGCAGTATTTT CASTPGFSTDTQYF
TRBJ2-7 - TRBD2 TRBV4-3 TGCGCCAGCAGCCAGGGGGGGCTAGCGGGCTACGAGCAGTACTTC CASSQGGLAGYEQYF
TRBJ2-4 once TRBD1 TRBV5-1 TGCGCCAGCAGACCACAGGGGGCTAAGGACATTCAGTACTTC CASRPQGAKDIQYF
TRBJ2-2 - - TRBV14 TGTGCCAGCAGCTCAAGGCAGGGAGTTTACACCGGGGAGCTGTTTTTT CASSSRQGVYTGELFF
TRBJ2-7 few - TRBV10-3 TGTGCCATCAGAGAAAAGTCTACCGAGCAGTACTTC CAIREKSTEQYF
TRBJ2-1 - TRBD2 TRBV7-2 TGTGCCAGCAGCTCAGGACTAGCGGGGAGGGCCAGAAATGAGCAGTTCTTC CASSSGLAGRARNEQFF
TRBJ2-5 - TRBD2 TRBV2 TGTGCCAGCAGTGAGCTAGCGGGAGTTGAGACCCAGTACTTC CASSELAGVETQYF
TRBJ2-7 - - TRBV19 TGTGCCAGTAGTATAGATCTGAGCGCAAGGGGCTACGAGCAGTACTTC CASSIDLSARGYEQYF
TRBJ2-2 - - TRBV19 TGTGCCAGTAGTATTCCCCGACTCCCCACCGGGGAGCTGTTTTTT CASSIPRLPTGELFF
TRBJ1-5 - - TRBV7-8 TGTGCCAGCAGCTCTGGTCCTAGTAGCAATCAGCCCCAGCATTTT CASSSGPSSNQPQHF
TRBJ2-3 - TRBD1 TRBV19 TGTGCCAGTAGTATAGCCAGGGGGCGTCGGGATACGCAGTATTTT CASSIARGRRDTQYF
TRBJ1-3 - - TRBV7-2 TGTGCCAGCAGCTTAGCATCACCTTCCGGAAACACCATATATTTT CASSLASPSGNTIYF
TRBJ2-2 - - TRBV7-3 TGTGCCAGCAGCTTAACGCCGGTTCCATTGGGGGAGCTGTTTTTT CASSLTPVPLGELFF
TRBJ1-4 - - TRBV6-1 TGTGCCAGCATCCCCTTGCGGGGTTCAGGTGAAAAACTGTTTTTT CASIPLRGSGEKLFF
TRBJ1-3 - - TRBV18 TGTGCCAGCTCGGAAGACAGCCGTGGAAACACCATATATTTT CASSEDSRGNTIYF
TRBJ2-7 - - TRBV11-2 TGTGCCAGCAGCTTACCCGGGACGAATAAGGGGAACCACGAGCAGTACTTC CASSLPGTNKGNHEQYF
TRBJ2-7 - - TRBV7-9 TGTGCCAGCAGCTTAGAGACGGGTACCTACGAGCAGTACTTC CASSLETGTYEQYF
TRBJ2-7 - - TRBV7-6 TGTGCCAGCAGCTTAGCGATAGGGGACTCCTACGAGCAGTACTTC CASSLAIGDSYEQYF
TRBJ2-3 once TRBD2 TRBV18 TGTGCCAGCTCCCTAGCGGGAGTATCCCCAGATACGCAGTATTTT CASSLAGVSPDTQYF
TRBJ1-2 - - TRBV6-5 TGTGCCAGCAGTTACTCGGGGGCCTATGGCTACACCTTC CASSYSGAYGYTF
TRBJ2-7 few TRBD1 TRBV2 TGTGCCAGCAGTGTAGGGGGCCCCTACGAGCAGTACTTC CASSVGGPYEQYF
TRBJ2-7 few TRBD2 TRBV11-1 TGTGCCAGCAGCTCAGTGACTAGCGGGAGCTACGAGCAGTACTTC CASSSVTSGSYEQYF
TRBJ2-5 - TRBD1 TRBV6-1 TGTGCCAGCAGTGAAACTTACAGGGGCGAGACCCAGTACTTC CASSETYRGETQYF
TRBJ1-5 - - TRBV5-8 TGTGCCAGCAGCTTTGCGGGTGCGAGCAATCAGCCCCAGCATTTT CASSFAGASNQPQHF
TRBJ1-2 - - TRBV19 TGTGCCAGTAGTGTCAGAAGGGAGTACTCCAACTATGGCTACACCTTC CASSVRREYSNYGYTF
TRBJ1-4 - - TRBV19 TGTGCCAGTAGGAAAGGGGGGGAATCGGAAAAACTGTTTTTT CASRKGGESEKLFF
TRBJ2-5 few - TRBV30 TGTGCCTGGAGTGTACGGGGGAGAGTGGCGGGAGAGACCCAGTACTTC CAWSVRGRVAGETQYF
TRBJ2-5 - - TRBV7-9 TGTGCCAGCAGCTCGGAATACCAAGAGACCCAGTACTTC CASSSEYQETQYF
TRBJ1-2 - - TRBV5-6 TGTGCCAGCAGCTTGCCGGGCCCCTTCAGCTATGGCTACACCTTC CASSLPGPFSYGYTF
TRBJ2-2 - - TRBV18 TGTGCCAGCTCATTCACCGGGGAGCTGTTTTTT CASSFTGELFF
TRBJ1-1 once - TRBV6-5 TGTGCCAGCAGTTACTTCTTGGCGGGGGGAATGGGTGAAGCTTTCTTT CASSYFLAGGMGEAFF
TRBJ2-5 - - TRBV5-6 TGTGCCAGCAGCTTGAAGGGCGGAGAGACCCAGTACTTC CASSLKGGETQYF
TRBJ1-2 few - TRBV4-1 TGCGCCAGCAGCCCAGGGGACACCTCAGGCGGCTACACCTTC CASSPGDTSGGYTF
TRBJ2-2 few TRBD1 TRBV4-3 TGCGCCAGCAGCCAAGTGACCGGGACAGCGAACACCGGGGAGCTGTTTTTT CASSQVTGTANTGELFF
TRBJ1-4 - - TRBV6-5 TGTGCCAGCAGTCCCTTTAAAGATTACGAAAAACTGTTTTTT CASSPFKDYEKLFF
TRBJ2-1 - - TRBV11-3 TGTGCCAGCAGCTTAGTCCCGGGGAGGCAACCCTACAATGAGCAGTTCTTC CASSLVPGRQPYNEQFF
TRBJ2-5 - - TRBV5-1 TGCGCCAGCGGGTCCGGGACCTCGGGAGAGACCCAGTACTTC CASGSGTSGETQYF
TRBJ2-5 few - TRBV5-1 TGCGCCAGCAGCTTGGGATGGCAACGAGAGACCCAGTACTTC CASSLGWQRETQYF